This TCR beta chain emerged from a study of blood T cell repertoires in COVID-19. Libraries were prepared by immunoSEQ multiplex PCR; TCRdb keeps only in-frame clonotypes and omits some of them. The table lists about 95,000 clones, under 90% of them singletons. The V gene end was trimmed by 2 bases and the J gene end by 7 bases; junction bases not matched to a gene: 6. From germline, CDR1 is SGHVS and CDR2 FQNEAQ. The CDR3 extends over 14 amino acids. The chain has TRBV7-8 and TRBJ1-2; the match to TRBD1 covers 8 bases. The sequence came from a man between 60 and 75 years old with COVID-19, enrolled during active disease. Sequenced: peripheral blood. CDR3 nucleotides: TGTGCCAGCAGCTTATACGGACAGGGTGGTGGCTACACCTTC. This codes for CASSLYGQGGGYTF.